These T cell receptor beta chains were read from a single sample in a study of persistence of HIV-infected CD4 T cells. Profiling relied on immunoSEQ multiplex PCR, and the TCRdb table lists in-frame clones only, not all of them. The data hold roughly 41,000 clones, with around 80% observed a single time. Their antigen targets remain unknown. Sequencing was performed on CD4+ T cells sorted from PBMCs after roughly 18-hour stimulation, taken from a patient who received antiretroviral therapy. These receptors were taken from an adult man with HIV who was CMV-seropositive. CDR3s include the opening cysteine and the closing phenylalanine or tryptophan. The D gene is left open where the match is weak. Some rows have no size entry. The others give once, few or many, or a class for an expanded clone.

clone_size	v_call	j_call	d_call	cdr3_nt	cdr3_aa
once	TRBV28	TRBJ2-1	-	TGTGCCAGCAGTTTGGACAGTAATGAGCAGTTCTTC	CASSLDSNEQFF
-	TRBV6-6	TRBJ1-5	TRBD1	TGTGCCAGCAGGACCTCGACAGGGACCAGCAATCAGCCCCAGCATTTT	CASRTSTGTSNQPQHF
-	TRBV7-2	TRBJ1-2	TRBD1	TGTGCCAGCAGCGCCGGGACAGTACGGGACTATGGCTACACCTTC	CASSAGTVRDYGYTF
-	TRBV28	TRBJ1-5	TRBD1	TGTGCCAGCAGTTCAGAGGGACAGGGGAGTCAGCCCCAGCATTTT	CASSSEGQGSQPQHF
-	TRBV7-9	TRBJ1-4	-	TGTGCCAGCAGTTTCCAATCCGGGACGGCTAATGAAAAACTGTTTTTT	CASSFQSGTANEKLFF
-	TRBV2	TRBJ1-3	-	TGTGCCAGCAGTGAAAGGCCCTCCTCTGGAAACACCATATATTTT	CASSERPSSGNTIYF
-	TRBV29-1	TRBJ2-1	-	TGCAGCGCGGTTATCTTAAGCTCCTACAATGAGCAGTTCTTC	CSAVILSSYNEQFF
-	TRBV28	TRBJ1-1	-	TGTGCCAGCAGTAAATACACCCGGAACACTGAAGCTTTCTTT	CASSKYTRNTEAFF
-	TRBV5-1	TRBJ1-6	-	TGCGCCAGCAGCTTTGGAGGGTTATTAGGTGGTGGATCACCCCTCCACTTT	CASSFGGLLGGGSPLHF
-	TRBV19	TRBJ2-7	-	TGTGCCAGTAGAGAGACAGTCAGTACCTACGAGCAGTACTTC	CASRETVSTYEQYF
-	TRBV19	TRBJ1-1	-	TGTGCCAGTAGTATCAGACACCAGAACACTGAAGCTTTCTTT	CASSIRHQNTEAFF
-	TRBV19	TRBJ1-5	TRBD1	TGTGCCTCTTCCTGGGGACAGGGAGTTAGTCAGCCCCAGCATTTT	CASSWGQGVSQPQHF
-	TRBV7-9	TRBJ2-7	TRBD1	TGTGCCAGCAGCCGTACAGGGGTTAGCGAGCAGTACTTC	CASSRTGVSEQYF
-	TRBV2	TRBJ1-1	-	TGTGCCAGCAAAGACAGTGAGAACACTGAAGCTTTCTTT	CASKDSENTEAFF
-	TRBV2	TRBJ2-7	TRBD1	TGTGCCAGCAGAGAAACAGGGGGCGAGCAGTACTTC	CASRETGGEQYF
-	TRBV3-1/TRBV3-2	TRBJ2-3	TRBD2	TGTGCCAGCAGTCTCCTTAGCGGGGGGGCCCGCACAGATACGCAGTATTTT	CASSLLSGGARTDTQYF
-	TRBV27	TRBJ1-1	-	TGTGCCAGCTCGGGGTTGGGCCAGGGAAAGCCTGAAGCTTTCTTT	CASSGLGQGKPEAFF
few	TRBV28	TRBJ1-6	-	TGTGCCAGCAGTTTGCCCGGCTCGGGAGGCATAACAAATAATTCACCCCTCCACTTT	CASSLPGSGGITNNSPLHF
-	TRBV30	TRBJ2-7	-	TGTGCCTGGAGTAAGGGCTCCTACGAGCAGTACTTC	CAWSKGSYEQYF
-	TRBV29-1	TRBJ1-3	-	TGCAGCGCGATGGGGCCCTCTGGAAACACCATATATTTT	CSAMGPSGNTIYF
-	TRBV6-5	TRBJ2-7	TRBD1	TGTGCCAGCAACGGACAGGGGGCGCTAAACGAGCAGTACTTC	CASNGQGALNEQYF
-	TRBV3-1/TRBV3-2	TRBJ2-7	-	TGTGCCAGCAGCCAGGACGGTGGCTCCTACGAGCAGTACTTC	CASSQDGGSYEQYF
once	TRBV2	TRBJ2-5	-	TGTGCCAGCAGTGAAGCAGGGGGGCTCAACCAGTACTTC	CASSEAGGLNQYF
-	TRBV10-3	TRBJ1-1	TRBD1	TGTGCCATCAGTGATCGGACAGGAGAGAACACTGAAGCTTTCTTT	CAISDRTGENTEAFF
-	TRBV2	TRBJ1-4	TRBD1	TGTGCCAGCAGTGAGAAGGGGGCGGAAAATGAAAAACTGTTTTTT	CASSEKGAENEKLFF
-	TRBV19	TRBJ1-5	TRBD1	TGTGCCAGTAACACCCGGGACAGGGGAAATCAGCCCCAGCATTTT	CASNTRDRGNQPQHF
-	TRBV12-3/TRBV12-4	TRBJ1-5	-	TGTGCCAGCAGTTTAGGGAGCAATCAGCCCCAGCATTTT	CASSLGSNQPQHF
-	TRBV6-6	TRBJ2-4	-	TGTGCCAGCAGCCCCGGGGGAGGGGGGAACATTCAGTACTTC	CASSPGGGGNIQYF